This T cell receptor (beta chain) originates from a study of T cells in Graves' hyperthyroidism and ophthalmopathy. What was amplified from RNA transcripts were TCR beta CDR3 regions. During a first-round RT-PCR of the TCR CDR3, the HTBI primer set was used. Each CDR3 protein is one row after TCRdb ran MiXCR on the multiplex PCR reads. The profile shows around 760,000 distinct CDR3 sequences, approximately 40% of them singletons. V lost 5 bases and J lost 0; bases outside the gene matches: 8. The germline V gene encodes CDR1 SGHVS and CDR2 FNYEAQ. The CDR3 extends over 16 amino acids. The chain employs TRBV7-6 and TRBJ2-7; 9 bases align to TRBD1. The clonotype originates from a woman aged 40-49 years with Graves' hyperthyroidism. Sample: blood. For the CDR3, the DNA is TGTGCCAGCAGCCCTAGGACAGGGGAAAGCTCCTACGAGCAGTACTTC. Its translation is CASSPRTGESSYEQYF.